These T cell receptor beta chains were read from a single sample in a study of technical replicates of blood from several donors. TCRdb keeps only in-frame clones here, not all; method: immunoSEQ multiplex PCR. Among roughly 92,000 clones listed, roughly 96% were seen once. Material: T cells isolated from PBMCs. These receptors were collected from a human donor in good health. CDR3s include the opening cysteine and the closing phenylalanine or tryptophan. Fields, in order: clone size, J gene, V gene, D gene, CDR3 protein, CDR3 DNA. A D gene is named only where the DNA matches it firmly. A row's size may be missing; if present it is once, few, many or a size class.

.,TRBJ2-3,TRBV4-2,TRBD2,CASSQELAGGPDTQYF,TGTGCCAGCAGCCAAGAACTAGCGGGAGGGCCAGATACGCAGTATTTT
.,TRBJ2-2,TRBV9,.,CASSVGYDYGFGGELFF,TGTGCCAGCAGCGTAGGTTATGACTACGGTTTTGGCGGGGAGCTGTTTTTT
.,TRBJ2-7,TRBV11-3,TRBD2,CASSPGGLGTNEQYF,TGTGCCAGCAGCCCAGGTGGACTAGGAACCAACGAGCAGTACTTC
.,TRBJ2-2,TRBV18,.,CASSPPRTPNTGELFF,TGTGCCAGCTCACCACCCAGGACTCCGAACACCGGGGAGCTGTTTTTT
.,TRBJ1-3,TRBV11-2,TRBD1,CASSLTGTGNTIYF,TGTGCCAGCAGCTTGACAGGGACTGGAAACACCATATATTTT
.,TRBJ1-4,TRBV18,.,CASSQGGTNEKLFF,TGTGCCAGCTCACAAGGGGGAACTAATGAAAAACTGTTTTTT
few,TRBJ2-1,TRBV28,TRBD2,CASSFAGGGSNEQFF,TGTGCCAGCAGTTTTGCGGGGGGCGGTAGTAATGAGCAGTTCTTC
.,TRBJ1-1,TRBV30,.,CAWSTQGNTEAFF,TGTGCCTGGAGTACACAGGGGAACACTGAAGCTTTCTTT
.,TRBJ1-1,TRBV18,TRBD1,CASSPQQGLHTEAFF,TGTGCCAGCTCACCCCAACAGGGGCTCCACACTGAAGCTTTCTTT
.,TRBJ1-1,TRBV6-1,.,CASSRRLNTEAFF,TGTGCCAGCAGCCGGCGGCTGAACACTGAAGCTTTCTTT